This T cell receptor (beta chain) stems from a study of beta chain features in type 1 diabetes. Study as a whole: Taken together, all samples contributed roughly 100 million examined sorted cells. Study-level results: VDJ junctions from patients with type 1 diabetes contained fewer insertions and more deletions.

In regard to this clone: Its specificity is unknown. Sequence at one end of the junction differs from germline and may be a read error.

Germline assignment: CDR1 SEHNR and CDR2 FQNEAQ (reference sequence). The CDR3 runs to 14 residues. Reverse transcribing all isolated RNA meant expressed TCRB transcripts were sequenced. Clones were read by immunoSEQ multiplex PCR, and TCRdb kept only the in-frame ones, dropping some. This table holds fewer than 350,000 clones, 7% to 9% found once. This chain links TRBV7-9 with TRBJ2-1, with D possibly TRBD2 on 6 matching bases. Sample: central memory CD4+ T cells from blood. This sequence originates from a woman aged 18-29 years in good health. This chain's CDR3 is CASSKNKAGGDRIF. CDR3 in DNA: TGTGCCAGCAGCAAGAATAAAGCCGGAGGGGACCGAATCTTC.